Detailed here is one T cell receptor (beta chain). The data belong to a study of shared clonotypes between healthy human individuals. Without sorting, samples used some 90 million PBMCs for genomic DNA. An even split of each subset's genomic DNA across several immunoSEQ plates was performed. The method was immunoSEQ multiplex PCR; TCRdb's version includes in-frame clones alone and lacks a portion of them. The sample has 450,000 to 600,000 clones, roughly 85% seen once; the top ten hold 12%. The germline V gene has CDR1 SGHRS and CDR2 YFSETQ. V was cut by 7 bases and J by 0 bases, with 9 bases left in between. CDR3 length: 13 residues.

The sample consisted of PBMCs. This TCR came from a middle-aged woman in good health. Some clones in this sample may be carry-over from other donors' samples. V is TRBV5-1 and J is TRBJ2-3; TRBD1 is a possible D gene (6 bases). The CDR3 nucleotides read TGCGCCAGCGGGGGCCTCAGCACAGATACGCAGTATTTT. Translation: CASGGLSTDTQYF.